The subject of this entry is one TCR beta chain. CDR3 length: 14 amino acids. Trimming left V 2 bases short and J 2 bases short, with 9 bases between. Per the germline V gene, CDR1 is SGDLS and CDR2 is YYNGEE. For TCRbeta, the library was prepared with unique molecular identifiers. Each CDR3 protein gets one entry after TCRdb re-called the PCR reads with MiXCR. This table has some 300,000 distinct CDR3 sequences, 10% appearing once. This entry is derived from a study of T-cell reconstitution after alpha-beta-depleted transplantation in children. This chain connects TRBV9 to TRBJ2-3; tentatively, D is TRBD1 (5 bases). The sequence derives from a human donor who donated a stem cell graft to a child with acute lymphoblastic leukemia. Here the sequenced sample was PBMCs from the stem cell graft donor, taken from the stem cell graft. CDR3: CASSVDRYTDTQYF. For the CDR3, the DNA is TGTGCCAGCAGCGTCGACAGATACACAGATACGCAGTATTTT. The full variable domain, with the rest looked up from reference TRBV9 and TRBJ2-3, is DSGVTQTPKHLITATGQRVTLRCSPRSGDLSVYWYQQSLDQGLQFLIQYYNGEERAKGNILERFSAQQFPDLHSELNLSSLELGDSALYFCASSVDRYTDTQYFGPGTRLTVL.